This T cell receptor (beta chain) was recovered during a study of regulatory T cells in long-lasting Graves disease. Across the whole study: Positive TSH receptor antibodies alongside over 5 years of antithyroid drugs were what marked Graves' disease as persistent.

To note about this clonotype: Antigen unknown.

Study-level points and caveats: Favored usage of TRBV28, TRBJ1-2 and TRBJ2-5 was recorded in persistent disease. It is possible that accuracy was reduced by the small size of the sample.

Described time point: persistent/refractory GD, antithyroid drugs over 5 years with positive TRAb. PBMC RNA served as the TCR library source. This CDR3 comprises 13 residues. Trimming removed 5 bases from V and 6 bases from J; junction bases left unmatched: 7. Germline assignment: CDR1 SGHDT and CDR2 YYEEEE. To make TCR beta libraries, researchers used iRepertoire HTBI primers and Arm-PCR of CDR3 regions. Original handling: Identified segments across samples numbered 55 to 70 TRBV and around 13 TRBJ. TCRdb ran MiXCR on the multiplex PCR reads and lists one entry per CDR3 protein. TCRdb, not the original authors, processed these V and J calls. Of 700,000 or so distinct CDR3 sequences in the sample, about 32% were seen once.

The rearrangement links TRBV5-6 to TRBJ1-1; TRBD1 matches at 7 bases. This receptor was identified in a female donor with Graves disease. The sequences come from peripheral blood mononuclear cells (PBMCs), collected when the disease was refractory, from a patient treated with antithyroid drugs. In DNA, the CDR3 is TGTGCCAGCAGACCTATACAGGGGTCTGAAGCTTTCTTT. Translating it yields CASRPIQGSEAFF.